Shown below are 2 T cell receptor beta chains from a single sample sequenced in a study of T cells expressing NK-cell markers. Each CDR3 protein gets one entry in TCRdb, which reprocessed the 5' RACE reads and gives no DNA. Recorded for this sample: about 260,000 distinct CDR3 sequences. Sequencing was done on a sample of blood T cells: a sorted CD56 or NKG2C T cell subset, CD4+ or CD8+ T cells, or bulk PBMC T cells (not recorded which). The receptor source for this set is a man between 18 and 35 years old in good health.

This chain joins TRBV7-2 and TRBJ2-7; the TRBD2 assignment by TCRdb is unverifiable without DNA. Germline V gives CDR1 SGHTA, CDR2 FQGNSA. The CDR3 is 16 amino acids. This CDR3 is CASSLAGRVTSYEQYF.

The chain recombines TRBV20-1 with TRBJ2-1; TCRdb picks TRBD2, but there is no DNA to check that call. This CDR3 spans 14 amino acids. The germline V gene encodes CDR1 DFQATT and CDR2 SNEGSKA (reference sequence). This CDR3 is CSARVPRGHNEQFF.